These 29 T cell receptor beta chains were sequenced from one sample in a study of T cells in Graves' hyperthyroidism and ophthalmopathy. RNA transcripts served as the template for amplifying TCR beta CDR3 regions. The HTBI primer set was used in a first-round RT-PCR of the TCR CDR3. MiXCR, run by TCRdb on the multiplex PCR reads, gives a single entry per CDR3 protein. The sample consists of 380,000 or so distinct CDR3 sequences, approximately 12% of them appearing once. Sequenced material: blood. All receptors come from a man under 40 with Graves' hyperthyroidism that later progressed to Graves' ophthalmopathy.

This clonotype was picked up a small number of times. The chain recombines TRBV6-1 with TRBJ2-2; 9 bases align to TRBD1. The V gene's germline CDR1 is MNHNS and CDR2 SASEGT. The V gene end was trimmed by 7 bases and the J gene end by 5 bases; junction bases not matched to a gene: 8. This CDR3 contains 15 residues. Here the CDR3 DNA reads TGTGCCAGCACCCCTGACAGGGGGATAACCGGGGAGCTGTTTTTT. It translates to CASTPDRGITGELFF.

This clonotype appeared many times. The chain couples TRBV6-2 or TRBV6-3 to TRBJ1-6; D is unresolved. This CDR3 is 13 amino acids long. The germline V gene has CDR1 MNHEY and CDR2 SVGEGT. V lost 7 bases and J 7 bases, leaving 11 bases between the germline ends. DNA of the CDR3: TGTGCCAGCAACGCAGTCGGAAATTCACCCCTCCACTTT. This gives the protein CASNAVGNSPLHF.

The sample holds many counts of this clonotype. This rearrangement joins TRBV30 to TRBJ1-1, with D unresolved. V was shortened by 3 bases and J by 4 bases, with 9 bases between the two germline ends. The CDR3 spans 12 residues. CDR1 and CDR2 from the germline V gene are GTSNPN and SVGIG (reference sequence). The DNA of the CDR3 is TGTGCCTGGAGGAGCCGCGGCACTGAAGCTTTCTTT. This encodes CAWRSRGTEAFF.

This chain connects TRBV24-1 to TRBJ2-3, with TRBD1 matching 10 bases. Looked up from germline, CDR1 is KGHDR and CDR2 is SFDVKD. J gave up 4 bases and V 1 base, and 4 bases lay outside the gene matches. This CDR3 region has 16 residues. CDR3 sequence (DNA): TGTGCCACCAGTGATTTTGGGACAGGGGAAGCAGATACGCAGTATTTT. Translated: CATSDFGTGEADTQYF.

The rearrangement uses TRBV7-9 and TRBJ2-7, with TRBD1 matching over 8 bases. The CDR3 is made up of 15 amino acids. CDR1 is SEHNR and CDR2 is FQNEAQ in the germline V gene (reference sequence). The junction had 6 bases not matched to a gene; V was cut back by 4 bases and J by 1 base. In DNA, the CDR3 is TGTGCCAGCAGCTCGGACAGGGTCGGGTCCTACGAGCAGTACTTC. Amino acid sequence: CASSSDRVGSYEQYF.

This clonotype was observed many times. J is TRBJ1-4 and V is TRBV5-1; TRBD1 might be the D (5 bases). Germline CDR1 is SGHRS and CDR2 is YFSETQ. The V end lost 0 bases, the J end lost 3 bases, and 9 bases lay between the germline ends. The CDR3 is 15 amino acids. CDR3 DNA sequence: TGCGCCAGCAGCTTGGGGGACGGTGCTAATGAAAAACTGTTTTTT. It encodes CASSLGDGANEKLFF.

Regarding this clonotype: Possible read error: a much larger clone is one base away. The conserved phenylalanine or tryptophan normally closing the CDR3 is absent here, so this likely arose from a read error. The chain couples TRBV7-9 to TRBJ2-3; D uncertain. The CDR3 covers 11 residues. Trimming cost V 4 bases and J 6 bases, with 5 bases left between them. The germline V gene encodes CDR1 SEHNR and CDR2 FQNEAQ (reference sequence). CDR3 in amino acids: CASSSFDTQYL. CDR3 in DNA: TGTGCCAGCAGCTCGTTCGATACGCAGTATCTT.

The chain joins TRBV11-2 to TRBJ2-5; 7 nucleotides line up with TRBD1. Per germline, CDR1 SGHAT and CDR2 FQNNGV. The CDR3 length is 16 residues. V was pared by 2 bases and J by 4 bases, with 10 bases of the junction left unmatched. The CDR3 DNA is TGTGCCAGCAGCTTAAGTATGACAGGGCTCCGAGAGACCCAGTACTTC. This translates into CASSLSMTGLRETQYF.

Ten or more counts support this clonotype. CDR3 bases: TGCAGCGTTGAAGTGGTCAGCGGAGATACGCAGTATTTT. Translating it yields CSVEVVSGDTQYF. The V call is TRBV29-1, the J call TRBJ2-3; TRBD2 is a possible D gene (5 bases). Germline assignment: CDR1 SQVTM and CDR2 ANQGSEA. The V and J ends lost 1 base and 5 bases respectively, with 10 bases between them. CDR3 size: 13 residues.

CDR3 residues: CASSITSGADTQYF. DNA for the CDR3: TGTGCCAGCAGCATTACTAGCGGTGCAGATACGCAGTATTTT. The rearrangement uses TRBV7-9 and TRBJ2-3; the match to TRBD2 covers 8 bases. J was trimmed by 4 bases and V by 5 bases; bases with no gene match: 5. The length of the CDR3 is 14 residues. Germline V lookup: CDR1 SEHNR, CDR2 FQNEAQ (reference sequence). Full variable domain (outside the CDR3, taken from reference TRBV7-9 and TRBJ2-3): DTGVSQNPRHKITKRGQNVTFRCDPISEHNRLYWYRQTLGQGPEFLTYFQNEAQLEKSRLLSDRFSAERPKGSFSTLEIQRTEQGDSAMYLCASSITSGADTQYFGPGTRLTVL.

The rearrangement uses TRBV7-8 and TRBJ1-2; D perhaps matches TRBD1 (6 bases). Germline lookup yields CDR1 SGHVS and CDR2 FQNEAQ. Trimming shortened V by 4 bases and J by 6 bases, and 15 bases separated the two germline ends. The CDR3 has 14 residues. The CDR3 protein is CASSSSGARDGYTF. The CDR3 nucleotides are TGTGCCAGCAGCTCATCGGGGGCGAGGGATGGCTACACCTTC.

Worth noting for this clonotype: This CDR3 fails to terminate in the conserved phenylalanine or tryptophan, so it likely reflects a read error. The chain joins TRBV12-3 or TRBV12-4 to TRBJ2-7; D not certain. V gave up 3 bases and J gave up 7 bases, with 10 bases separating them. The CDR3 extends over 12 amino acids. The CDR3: CASSFSVGEQYL. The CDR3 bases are TGTGCCAGCAGTTTTTCAGTGGGGGAGCAGTACCTC.

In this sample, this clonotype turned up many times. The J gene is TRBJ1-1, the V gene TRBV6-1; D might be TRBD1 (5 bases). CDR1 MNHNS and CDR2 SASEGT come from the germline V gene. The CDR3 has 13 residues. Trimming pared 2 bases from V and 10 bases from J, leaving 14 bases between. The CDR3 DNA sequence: TGTGCCAGCAGTGAATCGAGGGGCCTGGGAGCTTTCTTT. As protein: CASSESRGLGAFF.

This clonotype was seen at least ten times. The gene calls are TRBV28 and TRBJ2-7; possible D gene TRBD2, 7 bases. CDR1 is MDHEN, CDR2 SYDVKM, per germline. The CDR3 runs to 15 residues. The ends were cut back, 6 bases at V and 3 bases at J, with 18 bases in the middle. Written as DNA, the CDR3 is TGTGCCAGCAGAGGAGGGGGGGCGAGGAACTACGAGCAGTACTTC. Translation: CASRGGGARNYEQYF.

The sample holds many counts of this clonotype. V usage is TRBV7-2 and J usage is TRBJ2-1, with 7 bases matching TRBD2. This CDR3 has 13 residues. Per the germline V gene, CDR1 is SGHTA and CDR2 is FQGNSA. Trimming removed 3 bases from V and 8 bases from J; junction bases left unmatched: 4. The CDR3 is CASSFRRGDEQFF. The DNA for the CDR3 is TGTGCCAGCAGCTTTCGCCGGGGGGATGAGCAGTTCTTC.

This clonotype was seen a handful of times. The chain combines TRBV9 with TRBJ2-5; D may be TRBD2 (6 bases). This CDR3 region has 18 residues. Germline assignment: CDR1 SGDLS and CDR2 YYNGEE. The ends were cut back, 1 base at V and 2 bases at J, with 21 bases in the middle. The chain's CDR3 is CASSVSPSRGDQQETQYF. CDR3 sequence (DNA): TGTGCCAGCAGCGTATCCCCCTCGCGGGGAGACCAACAAGAGACCCAGTACTTC.

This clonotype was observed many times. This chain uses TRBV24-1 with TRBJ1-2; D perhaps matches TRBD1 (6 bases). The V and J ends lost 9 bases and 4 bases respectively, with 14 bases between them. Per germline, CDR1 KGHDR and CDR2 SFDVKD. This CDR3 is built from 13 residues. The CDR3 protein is CATAAGGGYGYTF. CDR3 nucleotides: TGTGCCACCGCCGCCGGGGGCGGCTATGGCTACACCTTC.

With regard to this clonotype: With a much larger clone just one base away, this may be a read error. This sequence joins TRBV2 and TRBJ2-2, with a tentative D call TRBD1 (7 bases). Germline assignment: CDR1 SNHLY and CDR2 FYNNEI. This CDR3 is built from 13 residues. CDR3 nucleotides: TGTGCCAGCAGGGGTACAGGGGCCGGGGGGCTGTTTTTT. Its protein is CASRGTGAGGLFF.

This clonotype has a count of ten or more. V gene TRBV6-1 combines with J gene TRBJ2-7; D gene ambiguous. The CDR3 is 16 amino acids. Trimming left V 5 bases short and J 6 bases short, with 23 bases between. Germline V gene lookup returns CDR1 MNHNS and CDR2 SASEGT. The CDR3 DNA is TGTGCCAGCAGTCCCCGAGAGCAGATTCGTTCATTCGAGCAGTACTTC. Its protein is CASSPREQIRSFEQYF.

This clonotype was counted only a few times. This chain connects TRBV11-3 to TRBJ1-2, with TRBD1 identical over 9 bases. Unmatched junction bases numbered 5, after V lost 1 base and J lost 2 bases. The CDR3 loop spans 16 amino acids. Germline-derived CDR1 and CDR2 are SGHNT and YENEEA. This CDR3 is CASSLGGTGSNYGYTF. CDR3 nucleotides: TGTGCCAGCAGCTTAGGTGGGACAGGGTCCAACTATGGCTACACCTTC.

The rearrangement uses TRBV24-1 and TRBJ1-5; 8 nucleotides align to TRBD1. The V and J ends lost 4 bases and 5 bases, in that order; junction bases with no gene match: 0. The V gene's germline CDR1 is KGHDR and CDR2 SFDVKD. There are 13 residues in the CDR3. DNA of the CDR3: TGTGCCACCAGTGAACAGGGGGATCAGCCCCAGCATTTT. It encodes CATSEQGDQPQHF.

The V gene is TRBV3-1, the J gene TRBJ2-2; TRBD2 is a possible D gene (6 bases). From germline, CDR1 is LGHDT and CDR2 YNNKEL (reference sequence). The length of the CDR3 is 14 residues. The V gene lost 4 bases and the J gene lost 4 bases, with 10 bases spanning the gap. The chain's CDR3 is CASSPGLSTGELFF. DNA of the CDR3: TGTGCCAGCAGCCCTGGACTATCCACCGGGGAGCTGTTTTTT.

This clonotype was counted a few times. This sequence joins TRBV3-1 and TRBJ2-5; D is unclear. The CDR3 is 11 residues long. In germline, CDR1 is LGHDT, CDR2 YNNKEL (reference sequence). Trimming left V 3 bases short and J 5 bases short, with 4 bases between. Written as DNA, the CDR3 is TGTGCCAGCAGCCAGTTTGAGACCCAGTACTTC. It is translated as CASSQFETQYF.

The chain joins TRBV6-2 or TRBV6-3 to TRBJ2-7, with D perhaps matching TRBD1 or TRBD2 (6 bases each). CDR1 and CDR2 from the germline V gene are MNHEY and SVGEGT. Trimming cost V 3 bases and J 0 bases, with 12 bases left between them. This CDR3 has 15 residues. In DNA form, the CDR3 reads TGTGCCAGCAGTTATGGAGGAGGGGGCTCCTACGAGCAGTACTTC. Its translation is CASSYGGGGSYEQYF.

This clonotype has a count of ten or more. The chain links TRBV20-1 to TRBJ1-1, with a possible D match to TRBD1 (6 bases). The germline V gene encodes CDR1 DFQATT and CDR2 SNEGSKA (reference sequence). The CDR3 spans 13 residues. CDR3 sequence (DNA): TGCAGGGCCCCGGGGGCGGTGAACACTGAAGCTTTCTTT. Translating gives CRAPGAVNTEAFF.

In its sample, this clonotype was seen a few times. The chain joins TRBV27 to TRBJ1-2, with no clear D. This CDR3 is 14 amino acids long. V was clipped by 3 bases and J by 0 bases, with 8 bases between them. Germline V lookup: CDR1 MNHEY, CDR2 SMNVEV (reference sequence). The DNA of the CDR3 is TGTGCCAGCAGTTTTGCTTCTTCTAACTATGGCTACACCTTC. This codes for CASSFASSNYGYTF.

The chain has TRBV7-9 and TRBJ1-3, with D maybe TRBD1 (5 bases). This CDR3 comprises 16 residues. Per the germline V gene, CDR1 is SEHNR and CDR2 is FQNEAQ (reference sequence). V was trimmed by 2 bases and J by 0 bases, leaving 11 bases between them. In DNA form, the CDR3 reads TGTGCCAGCAGCTTAAAGGGGCCGAGCTCTGGAAACACCATATATTTT. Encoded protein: CASSLKGPSSGNTIYF.

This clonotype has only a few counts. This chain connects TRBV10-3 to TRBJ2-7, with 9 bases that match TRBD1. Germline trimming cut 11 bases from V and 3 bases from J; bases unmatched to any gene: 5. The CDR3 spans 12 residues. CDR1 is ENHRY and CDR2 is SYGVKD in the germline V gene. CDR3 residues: CAARDRDYEQYF. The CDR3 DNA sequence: TGTGCCGCCCGGGACAGGGACTACGAGCAGTACTTC.

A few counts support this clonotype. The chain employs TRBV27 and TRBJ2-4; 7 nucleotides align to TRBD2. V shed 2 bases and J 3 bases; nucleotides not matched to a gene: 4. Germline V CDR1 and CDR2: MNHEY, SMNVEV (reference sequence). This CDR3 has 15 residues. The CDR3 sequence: CASSLVGGGKNIQYF. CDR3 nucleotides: TGTGCCAGCAGTTTAGTTGGGGGGGGCAAAAACATTCAGTACTTC.